These 14 T cell receptor beta chains came from one sample sequenced in a study of radiation and T cells in renal cell carcinoma. Method: immunoSEQ multiplex PCR; TCRdb's copy keeps in-frame clones and lacks some. The sample includes some 150,000 clones, 70% to 90% of them seen just once. Time point defined: baseline pretreatment blood. Treatment denoted: 15 Gy SBRT to primary tumor, nephrectomy 4 weeks later. Material: blood, obtained from a patient whose treatment included radiotherapy and nephrectomy. These receptors all come from a woman aged 45-65 years with renal cell carcinoma.

This clone was counted between two and nine times. The V and J genes are TRBV19 and TRBJ1-1; 8 positions match TRBD1. CDR3 length: 16 residues. V was clipped by 2 bases and J by 1 base; unmatched bases: 6. CDR1 LNHDA and CDR2 SQIVND come from the germline V gene (reference sequence). CDR3 loop: CASSIFPTGGNTEAFF. The CDR3 DNA sequence: TGTGCCAGTAGTATATTTCCTACAGGGGGGAACACTGAAGCTTTCTTT.

The chain couples TRBV5-1 to TRBJ2-4; D uncertain. The length of the CDR3 is 16 residues. Germline CDR1 and CDR2: SGHRS and YFSETQ. The ends were cut back, 4 bases at V and 1 base at J, with 15 bases in the middle. This chain's CDR3 is CASSPTWLGAKNIQYF. The CDR3 DNA sequence: TGCGCCAGCAGCCCAACCTGGTTGGGGGCCAAAAACATTCAGTACTTC.

This clone appeared a few times. This sequence joins TRBV19 and TRBJ1-1, with a possible D match to TRBD1 (6 bases). This CDR3 has 14 residues. The V gene lost 7 bases and the J gene lost 2 bases, with 14 bases spanning the gap. Germline V gene data show CDR1 as LNHDA and CDR2 as SQIVND (reference sequence). CDR3 DNA sequence: TGTGCCAGTACCACGAGGACAGCCAACACTGAAGCTTTCTTT. It yields the protein CASTTRTANTEAFF.

The chain combines TRBV5-6 with TRBJ2-5, with D unclear. Germline V gene lookup returns CDR1 SGHDT and CDR2 YYEEEE. Trimming took off 5 bases at V and 5 bases at J, with 10 bases between the two ends. This CDR3 is 12 amino acids long. The CDR3 region has the DNA TGTGCCAGCAGTTGGGCCTCGGAGACCCAGTACTTC. The encoded protein is CASSWASETQYF.

This clone came up a few times. The CDR3 region is CASRGTGNTEAFF. The CDR3 nucleotides are TGTGCCAGCAGGGGGACAGGGAACACTGAAGCTTTCTTT. This chain connects TRBV6-1 to TRBJ1-1, with 8 bases that match TRBD1. J lost 1 base, V lost 6 bases, and 1 base had no gene match. The CDR3 covers 13 residues. The germline V gene has CDR1 MNHNS and CDR2 SASEGT.

This sequence joins TRBV11-3 and TRBJ2-7, with D perhaps assigned TRBD1 or TRBD2 (5 bases each). Between the trimmed V and J ends, which lost 3 bases and 1 base, there was a span of 7 bases. CDR1 is SGHNT and CDR2 is YENEEA in the germline V gene. CDR3 length: 13 residues. The CDR3 DNA is TGTGCCAGCAGCTTGGGACGTTCCTACGAGCAGTACTTC. As protein: CASSLGRSYEQYF. The whole variable domain, filled in from reference TRBV11-3 and TRBJ2-7, reads EAGVVQSPRYKIIEKKQPVAFWCNPISGHNTLYWYLQNLGQGPELLIRYENEEAVDDSQLPKDRFSAERLKGVDSTLKIQPAELGDSAVYLCASSLGRSYEQYFGPGTRLTVT.

The V and J genes are TRBV13 and TRBJ2-1; D possibly corresponds to TRBD2 (5 bases). V gave up 5 bases and J gave up 0 bases, with 17 bases separating them. The CDR3 is 17 residues long. CDR1 is PRHDT and CDR2 is FYEKMQ in the germline V gene (reference sequence). CDR3 coding DNA: TGTGCCAGCAGCACAGCCACCAGTGGGAGCTCCTACAATGAGCAGTTCTTC. It encodes CASSTATSGSSYNEQFF.

The chain is built from TRBV9 and TRBJ2-7; D unresolved. Trimming took 1 base from V and 3 from J, leaving 8 bases between them. The CDR3 spans 13 residues. Germline CDR1 and CDR2: SGDLS and YYNGEE. The CDR3 coding sequence is TGTGCCAGCAGCGTATCCACAGACTACGAGCAGTACTTC. Protein sequence: CASSVSTDYEQYF.

This chain uses TRBV5-6 with TRBJ2-2; TRBD1 aligns across 7 bases. Germline CDR1 and CDR2: SGHDT and YYEEEE. There are 16 residues in the CDR3. J was trimmed by 2 bases and V by 3 bases; bases with no gene match: 7. The chain's CDR3 is CASSWGQMINTGELFF. The DNA of the CDR3 is TGTGCCAGCAGCTGGGGACAGATGATCAACACCGGGGAGCTGTTTTTT.

This sequence joins TRBV4-1 and TRBJ1-1, with 9 nucleotides matching TRBD1. Germline CDR1 and CDR2: MGHRA and YSYEKL. This CDR3 contains 15 residues. V was pared by 4 bases and J by 3 bases, with 6 bases of the junction left unmatched. The CDR3 reads CASSRNRGLDTEAFF. The CDR3 DNA reads as TGCGCCAGCAGCCGTAACAGGGGGCTCGACACTGAAGCTTTCTTT.

J is TRBJ2-5 and V is TRBV9; possibly TRBD1 for D (5 bases). Germline-derived CDR1 and CDR2 are SGDLS and YYNGEE. V shed 0 bases and J shed 5 bases, with 11 bases lying between them. The CDR3 sequence is 14 residues long. CDR3 nucleotide sequence: TGTGCCAGCAGCGTAGAAGTGGGGCTGGAGACCCAGTACTTC. This sequence encodes CASSVEVGLETQYF. The whole variable domain, filled in from reference TRBV9 and TRBJ2-5, reads DSGVTQTPKHLITATGQRVTLRCSPRSGDLSVYWYQQSLDQGLQFLIQYYNGEERAKGNILERFSAQQFPDLHSELNLSSLELGDSALYFCASSVEVGLETQYFGPGTRLLVL.

The genes are TRBV13 and TRBJ2-1; the match to TRBD2 covers 12 bases. The V segment lost 5 bases and the J segment 10 bases; nucleotides outside the gene matches: 12. The CDR3 runs to 16 residues. The germline CDR1 and CDR2 sequences are PRHDT and FYEKMQ (reference sequence). The CDR3 loop reads CASSLRLAGAGEEQFF. Written as DNA, the CDR3 is TGTGCCAGCAGCCTCCGACTAGCGGGGGCCGGGGAAGAGCAGTTCTTC.

The CDR3 region is CASSYPSRGENTEAFF. In nucleotides, the CDR3 is TGTGCCAGTAGTTACCCCTCGAGGGGCGAGAACACTGAAGCTTTCTTT. The V call is TRBV19, the J call TRBJ1-1, with TRBD1 as a possible D gene (5 bases). V was cut by 5 bases and J by 1 base, with 17 bases left in between. The germline gives CDR1 LNHDA, CDR2 SQIVND (reference sequence). The CDR3 totals 16 residues.

V is TRBV6-1 and J is TRBJ1-5; maybe TRBD1 (5 bases). Trimming shortened V by 8 bases and J by 4 bases, and 9 bases separated the two germline ends. Germline-derived CDR1 and CDR2 are MNHNS and SASEGT. CDR3 length: 12 amino acids. The CDR3 sequence: CASYEGNQPQHF. As DNA, the CDR3 is TGTGCCAGCTATGAGGGGAATCAGCCCCAGCATTTT.